The 21 T cell receptor beta chains listed next were all sequenced from one sample in a study of shared clonotypes between healthy human individuals. Terminally differentiated effector memory CD45RA+ cells were excluded by CCR7 positive selection of CD45RO-negative cells. Sequencing used immunoSEQ multiplex PCR; TCRdb keeps in-frame clones, though not all of them. Found here are roughly 2.1 million clones, about 92% of them singletons; the top ten hold about 1.8%. The sequenced sample was naive CD8+ T cells from PBMCs. These TCRs come from a man between 18 and 29 years old in good health. Some clones in this sample may be carry-over from other donors' samples.

The chain links TRBV9 to TRBJ2-7; 7 bases map to TRBD2. CDR1 is SGDLS and CDR2 is YYNGEE in the germline V gene. Losses at the gene ends were 0 bases for V and 2 bases for J; bases not matched to a gene: 5. This CDR3 is 15 amino acids long. CDR3 sequence: CASSVASSGTYEQYF. In nucleotides, the CDR3 is TGTGCCAGCAGCGTAGCTTCTAGCGGAACCTACGAGCAGTACTTC.

The chain uses TRBV7-9 and TRBJ2-2; a weak D match, TRBD1 (6 bases). CDR3 length: 19 amino acids. Trimming removed 10 bases at V and 4 bases at J, with 31 bases between. Germline CDR1 and CDR2: SEHNR and FQNEAQ (reference sequence). The CDR3: CATLGAGTPLGGGTGELFF. The CDR3 DNA sequence: TGTGCCACCCTTGGAGCCGGGACACCATTGGGTGGGGGCACCGGGGAGCTGTTTTTT.

The chain recombines TRBV9 with TRBJ2-7; 7 positions match TRBD2. The ends lost 3 bases at V and 9 bases at J; junction bases unmatched: 12. The length of the CDR3 is 14 residues. Germline assignment: CDR1 SGDLS and CDR2 YYNGEE. For the CDR3, the DNA is TGTGCCAGCAGCGAAGGGTTCGGGGGGTTGGTGCAGTACTTC. Its translation is CASSEGFGGLVQYF.

Notes on this clone: This same CDR3 is encoded by further DNA sequences in the sample. This chain uses TRBV7-9 with TRBJ2-7, with no clear D. This CDR3 is built from 13 residues. Trimming removed 6 bases at V and 0 bases at J, with 9 bases between. Germline V gene sequence: CDR1 SEHNR, CDR2 FQNEAQ (reference sequence). The CDR3 DNA reads as TGTGCCAGCAGTTTGGCTGTCTCCTACGAGCAGTACTTC. It is translated as CASSLAVSYEQYF. Full variable domain (rest looked up from reference TRBV7-9 and TRBJ2-7): DTGVSQNPRHKITKRGQNVTFRCDPISEHNRLYWYRQTLGQGPEFLTYFQNEAQLEKSRLLSDRFSAERPKGSFSTLEIQRTEQGDSAMYLCASSLAVSYEQYFGPGTRLTVT.

The genes are TRBV28 and TRBJ2-3, with D possibly TRBD1 on 6 matching bases. The CDR3 sequence is 16 residues long. Trimming stripped 6 bases from V and 2 bases from J, with 18 bases between. The germline gives CDR1 MDHEN, CDR2 SYDVKM. For the CDR3, the DNA is TGTGCCAGCAGCCCCAGCCGGACAGACACCACAGATACGCAGTATTTT. Translating gives CASSPSRTDTTDTQYF.

The V call is TRBV4-2, the J call TRBJ2-3; tentatively, D is TRBD2 (5 bases). V lost 4 bases and J 1 base, leaving 9 bases between the germline ends. Germline loops: CDR1 LGHNA, CDR2 YNFKEQ. The CDR3 extends over 14 amino acids. The CDR3 is CASSPPGGTDTQYF. CDR3 DNA: TGTGCCAGCAGCCCGCCCGGGGGCACAGATACGCAGTATTTT.

The CDR3 region has the DNA TGTGCCAGCAGCTCCTCGTTCCAAGAGACCCAGTACTTC. Its translation is CASSSSFQETQYF. V usage is TRBV7-9 and J usage is TRBJ2-5; D not certain. Germline values: CDR1 SEHNR, CDR2 FQNEAQ (reference sequence). This CDR3 has 13 residues. Trimming shortened V by 4 bases and J by 1 base, and 7 bases separated the two germline ends.

The CDR3 DNA is TGTGCCAGCAGCTTGAGCTCAGATACGCAGTATTTT. Protein: CASSLSSDTQYF. This chain joins TRBV5-6 and TRBJ2-3; the D is unclear. Looked up from germline, CDR1 is SGHDT and CDR2 is YYEEEE. V was clipped by 1 base and J by 4 bases, with 4 bases between them. There are 12 residues in the CDR3.

V gene TRBV27 combines with J gene TRBJ2-1, with a tentative D call TRBD2 (6 bases). CDR1 and CDR2 from the germline V gene are MNHEY and SMNVEV (reference sequence). The CDR3 runs to 15 residues. V shed 5 bases and J shed 7 bases, with 18 bases lying between them. The CDR3 region has the DNA TGTGCCAGCAGTCCGCGGGACTCCTCAGAAAATGAGCAGTTCTTC. This translates into CASSPRDSSENEQFF.

The V call is TRBV7-6, the J call TRBJ2-7; no reliable D call. The CDR3 is 17 amino acids. CDR1 is SGHVS, CDR2 FNYEAQ, per germline. V lost 5 bases to trimming and J lost 2 bases, with 22 bases between them. The CDR3 spells CASSTSETVERAYEQYF. CDR3 coding DNA: TGTGCCAGCAGCACATCTGAGACGGTGGAAAGGGCCTACGAGCAGTACTTC. Complete variable domain (other parts from reference TRBV7-6 and TRBJ2-7): GAGVSQSPRYKVTKRGQDVALRCDPISGHVSLYWYRQALGQGPEFLTYFNYEAQQDKSGLPNDRFSAERPEGSISTLTIQRTEQRDSAMYRCASSTSETVERAYEQYFGPGTRLTVT.

This clone was seen a handful of times. V and J are TRBV28 and TRBJ1-1; D uncertain. Trimming left V 6 bases short and J 3 bases short, with 14 bases between. This CDR3 is 14 amino acids long. Per the germline V gene, CDR1 is MDHEN and CDR2 is SYDVKM. CDR3 sequence: CASRPSGSYTEAFF. In nucleotides, the CDR3 is TGTGCCAGCAGACCGTCCGGAAGTTACACTGAAGCTTTCTTT.

The rearrangement joins TRBV21-1 to TRBJ2-5; TRBD1, the D gene given by the table, was not confirmed from the DNA. TRBV21-1 is termed a pseudogene. The CDR3 runs 17 residues. CDR3 in DNA: TGTGCCAGCAGCAAAGTTAAGGGGGTGGAGGACCAAGAGACCCAGTACTTC. It is translated as CASSKVKGVEDQETQYF.

This sequence joins TRBV7-9 and TRBJ2-5, with 7 positions matching TRBD1. The germline V gene has CDR1 SEHNR and CDR2 FQNEAQ (reference sequence). The length of the CDR3 is 14 residues. V lost 5 bases and J lost 5; bases outside the gene matches: 8. CDR3 residues: CASSVDRAAETQYF. For the CDR3, the DNA is TGTGCCAGCAGCGTCGACAGGGCTGCCGAGACCCAGTACTTC.

With respect to this clone: The identical CDR3 is also encoded by other nucleotide sequences in the sample. The J gene is TRBJ2-1, the V gene TRBV6-5, with 8 bases fitting TRBD2. This CDR3 is built from 16 residues. CDR1 and CDR2 from the germline V gene are MNHEY and SVGAGI. Germline trimming cut 0 bases from V and 3 bases from J; bases unmatched to any gene: 4. The CDR3 reads CASSYSAGEVYNEQFF. In DNA form, the CDR3 reads TGTGCCAGCAGTTACTCAGCGGGAGAGGTCTACAATGAGCAGTTCTTC.

The gene calls are TRBV7-2 and TRBJ2-5, with D tentatively TRBD2 (5 bases). This CDR3 comprises 18 residues. V was cut by 1 base and J by 4 bases, with 22 bases left in between. The germline gives CDR1 SGHTA, CDR2 FQGNSA. CDR3 in DNA: TGTGCCAGCAGCTTAGATCCCCAGCGGAGGCTCGGGCGAGAGACCCAGTACTTC. Translating it yields CASSLDPQRRLGRETQYF.

This clone was found once. The genes are TRBV19 and TRBJ1-1; maybe TRBD1 (5 bases). Trimming stripped 4 bases from V and 0 bases from J, with 12 bases between. CDR1 is LNHDA, CDR2 SQIVND, per germline (reference sequence). CDR3 size: 15 residues. CDR3 bases: TGTGCCAGTAGTAGCCTGGGACTCCTGAACACTGAAGCTTTCTTT. Translated, it gives CASSSLGLLNTEAFF. Together with reference TRBV19 and TRBJ1-1, the CDR3 gives the full variable domain: DGGITQSPKYLFRKEGQNVTLSCEQNLNHDAMYWYRQDPGQGLRLIYYSQIVNDFQKGDIAEGYSVSREKKESFPLTVTSAQKNPTAFYLCASSSLGLLNTEAFFGQGTRLTVV.

The chain employs TRBV4-1 and TRBJ2-2; D might be TRBD1 (5 bases). V was trimmed by 1 base and J by 7 bases, leaving 13 bases between them. This CDR3 has 15 residues. Germline lookup yields CDR1 MGHRA and CDR2 YSYEKL. The CDR3: CASSQVGQWDGELFF. For the CDR3, the DNA is TGCGCCAGCAGCCAAGTGGGGCAGTGGGACGGGGAGCTGTTTTTT.

CDR3 DNA: TGTGCCAGCGCCCAGCCCTACAATGAGCAGTTCTTC. It is translated as CASAQPYNEQFF. The chain couples TRBV28 to TRBJ2-1; the D is unclear. The germline V gene has CDR1 MDHEN and CDR2 SYDVKM. This CDR3 spans 12 amino acids. V lost 8 bases and J 2 bases, leaving 7 bases between the germline ends.

As regards this clone: The same CDR3 also results from other DNA sequences found in this sample. The chain links TRBV4-1 to TRBJ2-7, with 10 bases identical to TRBD1. The V and J ends lost 1 base and 4 bases, in that order; junction bases with no gene match: 7. The germline V gene encodes CDR1 MGHRA and CDR2 YSYEKL. The CDR3 extends over 16 amino acids. The CDR3, as DNA: TGCGCCAGCAGCCAAGTTCCGGGACAGGGGTCTTACGAGCAGTACTTC. Translation: CASSQVPGQGSYEQYF.

As for this clone: The same CDR3 also results from other DNA sequences found in this sample. The V gene is TRBV18, the J gene TRBJ2-7; the D call may be TRBD1 or TRBD2 (5 bases each). The CDR3 loop spans 15 amino acids. The germline V gene encodes CDR1 KGHSH and CDR2 LQKENI. Trimming took 2 bases from V and 0 from J, leaving 11 bases between them. The CDR3 DNA reads as TGTGCCAGCTCACCAGGGACCAGGAGCTCCTACGAGCAGTACTTC. This translates into CASSPGTRSSYEQYF.

Concerning this clone itself: The same CDR3 also results from other DNA sequences found in this sample. The CDR3 spells CASSPRGGKAFF. DNA for the CDR3: TGTGCCAGCAGCCCTCGGGGGGGGAAAGCTTTCTTT. V gene TRBV11-3 combines with J gene TRBJ1-1, with a weak D call TRBD1 (5 bases). Germline V CDR1 and CDR2: SGHNT, YENEEA. Between the trimmed V and J ends, which lost 5 bases and 9 bases, there was a span of 13 bases. The CDR3 has 12 residues. The full variable domain, rest sourced from reference TRBV11-3 and TRBJ1-1, is EAGVVQSPRYKIIEKKQPVAFWCNPISGHNTLYWYLQNLGQGPELLIRYENEEAVDDSQLPKDRFSAERLKGVDSTLKIQPAELGDSAVYLCASSPRGGKAFFGQGTRLTVV.